This TCR beta chain was sequenced in a study of blood T cell repertoires in COVID-19. Patients of the Seattle cohort, enrolled during active infection, were followed longitudinally. Some clones are missing from TCRdb's copy, which holds only in-frame ones; the method was immunoSEQ multiplex PCR. The table shows just under 350,000 clones, with more than 75% occurring only once. The CDR3 runs to 16 residues. V lost 1 base and J lost 8; bases outside the gene matches: 5. Germline assignment: CDR1 KGHDR and CDR2 SFDVKD. This clonotype was obtained from a woman aged 45 to 65 with COVID-19, enrolled during active disease. V is TRBV24-1 and J is TRBJ2-1; 12 nucleotides align to TRBD2. Sequenced: peripheral blood. The CDR3 spells CATSDLAASGRDEQFF. The CDR3 DNA reads as TGTGCCACCAGTGATTTAGCGGCTAGCGGGAGGGATGAGCAGTTCTTC.